This is a list of T cell receptor beta chains from one sample in a study of T-cell reconstitution after alpha-beta-depleted transplantation in children. MiXCR, applied by TCRdb to the PCR reads, yields one record per CDR3 protein. In the table there are about 900,000 distinct CDR3 sequences, under 30% of which are singletons. The sequencing here drew on PBMCs, mostly from graft donor cells, taken 360 days after TCRalphabeta/CD19-depleted stem cell transplant. These receptors came from a boy under two years old who had a stem cell transplant for SCID, so the T cells may come from the graft donor. Each CDR3 is given with its conserved first and last residue. D genes are given only for firm matches. Clone size appears in some rows only: once, few, many, or a class for an expanded clone.

>TRBV5-5|NA|NA|TRBJ2-7
CASRDLGSSYEQYF
TGTGCCAGCAGAGATCTTGGAAGCTCCTACGAGCAGTACTTC
>TRBV20-1|TRBD2|few|TRBJ2-1
CSASSTSGALYNEQFF
TGCAGTGCTAGTTCGACTAGCGGGGCCCTCTACAATGAGCAGTTCTTC
>TRBV2|NA|NA|TRBJ2-7
CASFVPSYEQYF
TGTGCCAGCTTTGTTCCCTCCTACGAGCAGTACTTC
>TRBV7-6|NA|many|TRBJ2-2
CASSGATDTGELFF
TGTGCCAGCAGCGGAGCGACGGACACCGGGGAGCTGTTTTTT
>TRBV6-1|NA|few|TRBJ1-2
CASSNGGGYGYTF
TGTGCCAGCAGTAATGGGGGCGGGTATGGCTACACCTTC
>TRBV28|NA|NA|TRBJ1-1
CASSLSTPMGTEAFF
TGTGCCAGCAGTTTATCCACTCCAATGGGCACTGAAGCTTTCTTT
>TRBV20-1|NA|NA|TRBJ2-3
CSASGGPSTDTQYF
TGCAGTGCTAGCGGGGGCCCTAGCACAGATACGCAGTATTTT
>TRBV5-1|NA|once|TRBJ2-7
CASSLRGEDEHYF
TGCGCCAGCAGCTTGAGAGGGGAGGACGAGCATTACTTC
>TRBV29-1|NA|NA|TRBJ1-2
CSVELDYGYTF
TGCAGCGTTGAGTTGGACTATGGCTACACCTTC
>TRBV7-8|NA|NA|TRBJ1-3
CASSLAPWGGNTIYF
TGTGCCAGCAGCTTAGCCCCGTGGGGAGGAAACACCATATATTTT
>TRBV20-1|NA|NA|TRBJ2-7
CSARDLGSVSYEQYF
TGCAGTGCTAGAGATTTAGGGAGCGTCTCCTACGAGCAGTACTTC
>TRBV4-1|TRBD1|few|TRBJ2-7
CASSQARTGASSYEQYF
TGCGCCAGCAGCCAAGCCCGTACAGGGGCGAGCTCCTACGAGCAGTACTTC
>TRBV4-3|NA|few|TRBJ2-1
CASSQDHGGPSYNEQFF
TGCGCCAGCAGCCAAGACCACGGGGGGCCCTCCTACAATGAGCAGTTCTTC
>TRBV6-5|NA|NA|TRBJ2-2
CASSYLQRYTGELFF
TGTGCCAGCAGTTACCTCCAGCGGTACACCGGGGAGCTGTTTTTT
>TRBV18|TRBD1|NA|TRBJ2-3
CASSRRDRASTDTQYF
TGTGCCAGCTCACGCCGGGACAGGGCCAGCACAGATACGCAGTATTTT
>TRBV7-3|TRBD2|few|TRBJ2-1
CASSSKPELPRSASGNNEQFF
TGTGCCAGCAGCTCAAAACCTGAACTACCCCGGTCGGCTAGCGGGAACAATGAGCAGTTCTTC
>TRBV4-1|NA|NA|TRBJ2-2
CASSQATRRHSGELFF
TGCGCCAGCAGCCAAGCGACTAGACGTCACTCCGGGGAGCTGTTTTTT
>TRBV3-1|NA|few|TRBJ2-7
CASSQGQWVEQYF
TGTGCCAGCAGCCAAGGTCAATGGGTTGAGCAGTACTTC
>TRBV12-3/TRBV12-4|NA|NA|TRBJ1-1
CASRPRGARTEAFF
TGTGCCAGCAGACCTCGAGGGGCGAGAACTGAAGCTTTCTTT
>TRBV4-1|NA|NA|TRBJ2-5
CASSQGRPLLETQYF
TGCGCCAGCAGCCAAGGGAGGCCGTTATTGGAGACCCAGTACTTC
>TRBV6-5|NA|NA|TRBJ1-5
CASNLQDSRQPQHF
TGTGCCAGCAATTTACAGGACTCACGGCAGCCCCAGCATTTT
>TRBV12-3/TRBV12-4|NA|NA|TRBJ2-7
CASGPGRHSYEQYF
TGTGCCAGTGGACCGGGACGCCACTCCTACGAGCAGTACTTC
>TRBV6-2/TRBV6-3|NA|few|TRBJ1-3
CASGERLSSGNTIYF
TGTGCCAGCGGAGAAAGGCTGAGCTCTGGAAACACCATATATTTT
>TRBV30|TRBD2|few|TRBJ2-5
CAWSLGLAGVQETQYF
TGTGCCTGGAGTTTAGGACTAGCGGGGGTCCAAGAGACCCAGTACTTC
>TRBV10-2|TRBD1|NA|TRBJ1-1
CASRGTDTEAFF
TGCGCCAGCAGGGGGACAGACACTGAAGCTTTCTTT
>TRBV5-5|NA|few|TRBJ1-5
CASSLWAEGDRPQHF
TGTGCCAGCAGCTTGTGGGCAGAGGGTGATCGGCCCCAGCATTTT
>TRBV12-3/TRBV12-4|TRBD1|few|TRBJ1-5
CASSLWGAGGMQPQHF
TGTGCCAGCAGTCTTTGGGGCGCAGGGGGCATGCAGCCCCAGCATTTT
>TRBV12-3/TRBV12-4|TRBD2|few|TRBJ2-1
CASTSGGAINEQFF
TGTGCCAGCACAAGCGGGGGGGCGATAAATGAGCAGTTCTTC
>TRBV12-5|TRBD2|NA|TRBJ2-1
CASGSTSGGSYNEQFF
TGTGCTAGTGGTTCTACTAGCGGGGGGTCCTACAATGAGCAGTTCTTC
>TRBV5-1|NA|NA|TRBJ2-7
CASSHLREQYF
TGCGCCAGCAGCCACCTTCGCGAGCAGTACTTC
>TRBV7-2|TRBD1|NA|TRBJ2-5
CASSLGPGTGETQYF
TGTGCCAGCAGCTTGGGACCCGGGACAGGAGAGACCCAGTACTTC
>TRBV10-3|TRBD2|NA|TRBJ2-7
CAISESGTTPAQYF
TGTGCCATCAGTGAGTCGGGGACTACCCCGGCACAGTACTTC
>TRBV29-1|NA|NA|TRBJ2-7
CSVTGTYSYEQYF
TGCAGCGTTACCGGGACTTACTCCTACGAGCAGTACTTC
>TRBV5-1|TRBD1|NA|TRBJ2-1
CASRDRGSSVDEQFF
TGCGCCAGCAGAGACAGGGGCTCTTCCGTTGATGAGCAGTTCTTC
>TRBV20-1|NA|NA|TRBJ1-5
CSARIQGRGNQPQHF
TGCAGTGCTAGAATACAGGGACGGGGCAATCAGCCCCAGCATTTT
>TRBV12-3/TRBV12-4|NA|few|TRBJ2-5
CASTRPGGVRETQYF
TGTGCCAGCACTAGACCCGGCGGGGTTCGGGAGACCCAGTACTTC
>TRBV20-1|TRBD2|NA|TRBJ2-5
CSAGRLAGGHYNQETQYF
TGCAGTGCTGGGCGACTAGCGGGGGGCCATTACAACCAAGAGACCCAGTACTTC
>TRBV29-1|NA|NA|TRBJ1-3
CSVVPLEGYSGNTIYF
TGCAGCGTTGTTCCTCTGGAGGGGTATTCTGGAAACACCATATATTTT
>TRBV5-1|TRBD1|few|TRBJ2-1
CASSPGTVFYNEQFF
TGCGCCAGCAGCCCCGGGACAGTCTTCTACAATGAGCAGTTCTTC
>TRBV12-3/TRBV12-4|NA|NA|TRBJ1-2
CASSLRVHGYTF
TGTGCCAGCAGTTTAAGGGTGCATGGCTACACCTTC